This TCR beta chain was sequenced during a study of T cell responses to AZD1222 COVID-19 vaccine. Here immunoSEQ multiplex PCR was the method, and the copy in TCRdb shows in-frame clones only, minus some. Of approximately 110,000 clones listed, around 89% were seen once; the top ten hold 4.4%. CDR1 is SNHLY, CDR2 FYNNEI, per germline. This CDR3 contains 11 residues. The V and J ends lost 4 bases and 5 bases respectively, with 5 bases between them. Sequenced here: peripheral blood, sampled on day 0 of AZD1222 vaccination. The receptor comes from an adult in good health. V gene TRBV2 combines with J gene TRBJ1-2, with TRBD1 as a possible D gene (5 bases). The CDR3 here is CASSGGYGYTF. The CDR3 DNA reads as TGTGCCAGCAGTGGGGGGTATGGCTACACCTTC.